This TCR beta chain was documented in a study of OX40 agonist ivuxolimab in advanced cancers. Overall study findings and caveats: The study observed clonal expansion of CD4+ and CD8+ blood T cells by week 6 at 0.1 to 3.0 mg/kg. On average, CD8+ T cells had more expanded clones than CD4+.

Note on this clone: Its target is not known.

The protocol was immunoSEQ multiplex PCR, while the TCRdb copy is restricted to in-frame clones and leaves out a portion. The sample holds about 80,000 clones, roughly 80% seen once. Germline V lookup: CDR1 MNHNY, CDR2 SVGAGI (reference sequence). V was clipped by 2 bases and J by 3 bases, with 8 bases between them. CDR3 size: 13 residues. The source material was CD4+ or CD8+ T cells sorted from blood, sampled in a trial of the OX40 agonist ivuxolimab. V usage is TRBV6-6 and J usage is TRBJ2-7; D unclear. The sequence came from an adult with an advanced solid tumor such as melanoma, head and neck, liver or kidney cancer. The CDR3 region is CASSYGPNYEQYF. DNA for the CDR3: TGTGCCAGCAGTTACGGGCCGAACTACGAGCAGTACTTC.